The text below deals with one T cell receptor (beta chain). What it recognizes is unknown. The data were produced by immunoSEQ multiplex PCR, yet TCRdb's version contains in-frame clones alone and is incomplete. The sample includes 20,000 to 25,000 clones, around 78% of them seen just once. The sample originates from a study of graft-versus-host responses after intestinal transplantation. Points from the study as a whole: Allografts of one patient group, those with graft-donor T cell macrochimerism, had high graft-versus-host to host-versus-graft clonal ratios.

Tissue from the graft was processed to free its intraepithelial and lamina propria lymphocytes. The germline gives CDR1 SNHLY, CDR2 FYNNEI. V lost 8 bases, J lost 3 bases, and 7 bases stayed unmatched. The CDR3 consists of 15 residues. The source material was ileum tissue, sampled 12 days after intestinal transplant. The chain uses TRBV2 and TRBJ2-3, with 11 nucleotides matching TRBD2. The origin of this receptor is a human patient who received an intestinal transplant, so some T cells may come from the graft donor. CDR3 amino acids: CASGPSGGPTDTQYF. Here the CDR3 DNA reads TGTGCCAGCGGGCCTAGCGGGGGGCCGACAGATACGCAGTATTTT.